One sample yielded the 25 T cell receptor beta chains listed below, sequenced in a study of a mutant IDH1 vaccine in newly diagnosed glioma. As to time point: week 35, safety follow-up. In the vaccine, a single dose held 300 ug of the mutant IDH1 20-mer peptide, along with topical imiquimod. Sequenced by immunoSEQ multiplex PCR; TCRdb stores in-frame clones only, minus some. The sample consists of around 29,000 clones, more than 65% of them appearing once. Which antigens these TCRs recognize remains unknown. The source was PBMCs, collected from a glioma patient whose treatment included an IDH1 peptide vaccine. The receptors were sampled from a man aged 50 to 59 with glioma.

The rearrangement joins TRBV19 to TRBJ2-2; D unresolved. Germline lookup yields CDR1 LNHDA and CDR2 SQIVND (reference sequence). This CDR3 has 12 residues. V was clipped by 5 bases and J by 3 bases, with 4 bases between them. CDR3 in amino acids: CASSFHTGELFF. CDR3 DNA sequence: TGTGCCAGTAGTTTCCACACCGGGGAGCTGTTTTTT.

The V and J genes are TRBV6-5 and TRBJ2-7, with D tentatively TRBD1 (6 bases). With 6 bases removed from V and 3 bases from J, the gap between germline ends came to 12 bases. Germline values: CDR1 MNHEY, CDR2 SVGAGI. This CDR3 region has 13 residues. Here the CDR3 reads CASSPWTDYEQYF. The CDR3 DNA reads as TGTGCCAGCAGCCCATGGACAGACTACGAGCAGTACTTC.

The chain uses TRBV27 and TRBJ1-1; D gene unclear. Germline lookup yields CDR1 MNHEY and CDR2 SMNVEV (reference sequence). The length of the CDR3 is 11 residues. V dropped 2 bases and J dropped 5 bases, with 3 bases sitting between them. CDR3 bases: TGTGCCAGCAGTTTAGGGACTGAAGCTTTCTTT. Translating gives CASSLGTEAFF.

This chain uses TRBV7-9 with TRBJ2-7; D uncertain. The CDR3 loop spans 13 amino acids. Trimming pared 3 bases from V and 1 base from J, leaving 7 bases between. CDR1 SEHNR and CDR2 FQNEAQ come from the germline V gene (reference sequence). The CDR3 spells CASSFGSSYEQYF. CDR3 in DNA: TGTGCCAGCAGCTTCGGCTCTTCCTACGAGCAGTACTTC.

The chain carries TRBV6-6 and TRBJ1-1, with no clear D. This CDR3 has 15 amino acids. Germline V gives CDR1 MNHNY, CDR2 SVGAGI (reference sequence). V lost 0 bases and J 1 base, leaving 9 bases between the germline ends. CDR3 coding DNA: TGTGCCAGCAGTTACTCGAGGCTGGAGAACACTGAAGCTTTCTTT. It yields the protein CASSYSRLENTEAFF.

The chain links TRBV4-3 to TRBJ1-6; TRBD1 is a possible D gene (6 bases). Germline-derived CDR1 and CDR2 are LGHNA and YSLEER. The CDR3 length is 15 residues. The V end was cut by 3 bases, the J end by 7 bases, with 13 bases between. The CDR3 coding sequence is TGCGCCAGCAGCCATGGTGACAGGCCCAATTCACCCCTCCACTTT. As protein: CASSHGDRPNSPLHF.

The chain recombines TRBV2 with TRBJ1-2; the D is unclear. The CDR3 contains 14 residues. Trimming took off 5 bases at V and 0 bases at J, with 10 bases between the two ends. CDR1 SNHLY and CDR2 FYNNEI come from the germline V gene. This chain's CDR3 is CASSSDSSNYGYTF. DNA of the CDR3: TGTGCCAGCAGTTCGGACTCGTCTAACTATGGCTACACCTTC.

This chain uses TRBV2 with TRBJ1-2; no firm D call. Germline-derived CDR1 and CDR2 are SNHLY and FYNNEI. The CDR3 consists of 12 residues. V shed 6 bases and J shed 8 bases, with 13 bases lying between them. The CDR3 bases are TGTGCCAGCAGGGAAACTATGGAGGGCTACACCTTC. It translates to CASRETMEGYTF.

J is TRBJ2-7 and V is TRBV30; D possibly uses TRBD1 or TRBD2 (5 bases each). Germline lookup yields CDR1 GTSNPN and CDR2 SVGIG (reference sequence). The CDR3 contains 14 residues. Trimming removed 3 bases at V and 5 bases at J, with 17 bases between. Here the CDR3 DNA reads TGTGCCTGGAGCTTCTCCCGGGGCGACGACGAGCAGTACTTC. It codes for CAWSFSRGDDEQYF.

The gene calls are TRBV6-5 and TRBJ2-7; 9 nucleotides match TRBD2. The V gene end was trimmed by 8 bases and the J gene end by 7 bases; junction bases not matched to a gene: 6. CDR3 size: 12 residues. In germline, CDR1 is MNHEY, CDR2 SVGAGI. Here the CDR3 DNA reads TGTGCCAGCGGGGGACTAGCTGAAGAGCAGTACTTC. Protein product: CASGGLAEEQYF.

The V and J genes are TRBV27 and TRBJ1-6; no clear D gene. The CDR3 runs to 18 residues. Germline assignment: CDR1 MNHEY and CDR2 SMNVEV (reference sequence). V was pared by 6 bases and J by 8 bases, with 26 bases between. The CDR3, as DNA: TGTGCCAGCAGAATAGGCAGACGATTCCAAGACCTTTATTCACCCCTCCACTTT. As protein: CASRIGRRFQDLYSPLHF.

The chain uses TRBV2 and TRBJ1-6; D remains ambiguous. Per the germline V gene, CDR1 is SNHLY and CDR2 is FYNNEI. This CDR3 has 16 residues. V gave up 6 bases and J gave up 7 bases, with 19 bases separating them. DNA of the CDR3: TGTGCCAGCAGCGCCCGAGGCCTCGGGGAAAATTCACCCCTCCACTTT. Its translation is CASSARGLGENSPLHF. Supplemented by reference TRBV2 and TRBJ1-6, the full variable domain reads EPEVTQTPSHQVTQMGQEVILRCVPISNHLYFYWYRQILGQKVEFLVSFYNNEISEKSEIFDDQFSVERPDGSNFTLKIRSTKLEDSAMYFCASSARGLGENSPLHFGNGTRLTVT.

The chain is built from TRBV2 and TRBJ1-3; D possibly corresponds to TRBD1 (5 bases). Germline CDR1 and CDR2: SNHLY and FYNNEI. The CDR3 extends over 12 amino acids. Deletions cut 7 bases from V and 4 bases from J, with 8 bases between. In nucleotides, the CDR3 is TGTGCCAGCACAGGGTTCGGAAACACCATATATTTT. Its translation is CASTGFGNTIYF.

The V gene is TRBV5-4, the J gene TRBJ1-6, with D hard to call. Germline V gene lookup returns CDR1 SGHNT and CDR2 YYREEE (reference sequence). CDR3 length equals 14 residues. The V end was cut by 1 base, the J end by 9 bases, with 11 bases between. The CDR3 loop reads CASSLRTQASPLHF. As DNA, the CDR3 is TGTGCCAGCAGCTTGAGAACGCAGGCTTCACCCCTCCACTTT.

The chain joins TRBV7-2 to TRBJ2-5, with TRBD2 as a possible D gene (6 bases). The CDR3 contains 15 residues. Deletions cut 4 bases from V and 4 bases from J, with 16 bases between. The germline CDR1 and CDR2 sequences are SGHTA and FQGNSA. In DNA, the CDR3 is TGTGCCAGCAGCTCCTTTTCGGGGGTTGGAGAGACCCAGTACTTC. It translates to CASSSFSGVGETQYF. The full variable domain, in which reference TRBV7-2 and TRBJ2-5 provide the parts outside the CDR3, is GAGVSQSPSNKVTEKGKDVELRCDPISGHTALYWYRQSLGQGLEFLIYFQGNSAPDKSGLPSDRFSAERTGGSVSTLTIQRTQQEDSAVYLCASSSFSGVGETQYFGPGTRLLVL.

The chain carries TRBV6-1 and TRBJ2-7, with D unclear. Between the trimmed V and J ends, which lost 5 bases and 3 bases, there was a span of 8 bases. CDR1 and CDR2 from the germline V gene are MNHNS and SASEGT. The CDR3 is 12 residues long. The CDR3 loop reads CASSLVHYEQYF. The CDR3 DNA reads TGTGCCAGCAGTTTGGTCCACTACGAGCAGTACTTC.

The chain recombines TRBV7-8 with TRBJ1-1, with D unclear. V was trimmed by 3 bases and J by 1 base, leaving 9 bases between them. CDR3 size: 14 residues. In germline, CDR1 is SGHVS, CDR2 FQNEAQ. This CDR3 reads CASSLGGSNTEAFF. The CDR3 DNA reads as TGTGCCAGCAGCTTGGGAGGCTCGAACACTGAAGCTTTCTTT.

This chain joins TRBV4-1 and TRBJ1-2; 7 bases fit TRBD1. In germline, CDR1 is MGHRA, CDR2 YSYEKL. The CDR3 is made up of 17 amino acids. The junction had 10 bases not matched to a gene; V was cut back by 0 bases and J by 3 bases. Written as DNA, the CDR3 is TGCGCCAGCAGCCAAGATCAGGGGGACGGAGCACACTATGGCTACACCTTC. It encodes CASSQDQGDGAHYGYTF.

The V gene is TRBV14, the J gene TRBJ2-2; unclear D gene. Trimming removed 1 base at V and 6 bases at J, with 6 bases between. CDR3 length: 13 amino acids. Germline V CDR1 and CDR2: SGHDN, FVKESK. CDR3 loop: CASSQVRAGELFF. CDR3 nucleotide sequence: TGTGCCAGCAGCCAAGTAAGGGCCGGGGAGCTGTTTTTT.

The rearrangement links TRBV7-9 to TRBJ2-7, with 9 bases fitting TRBD1. V shed 5 bases and J 3 bases; nucleotides not matched to a gene: 11. From germline, CDR1 is SEHNR and CDR2 FQNEAQ (reference sequence). The CDR3 sequence is 16 residues long. CDR3 sequence (DNA): TGTGCCAGCAGCACTAGTTCCGGGACAGGGATCTACGAGCAGTACTTC. This translates into CASSTSSGTGIYEQYF.

The chain has TRBV5-4 and TRBJ2-5; 8 bases line up with TRBD2. This CDR3 has 16 residues. Per the germline V gene, CDR1 is SGHNT and CDR2 is YYREEE (reference sequence). V lost 0 bases and J lost 2; bases outside the gene matches: 6. This CDR3 reads CASSLGNSGVQETQYF. The CDR3 coding sequence is TGTGCCAGCAGCTTGGGTAATAGCGGGGTTCAAGAGACCCAGTACTTC. Full variable domain (missing parts from reference TRBV5-4 and TRBJ2-5): ETGVTQSPTHLIKTRGQQVTLRCSSQSGHNTVSWYQQALGQGPQFIFQYYREEENGRGNFPPRFSGLQFPNYSSELNVNALELDDSALYLCASSLGNSGVQETQYFGPGTRLLVL.

The chain combines TRBV7-3 with TRBJ2-7, with D perhaps being TRBD1 or TRBD2 (5 bases each). The CDR3 covers 13 residues. The V gene lost 5 bases and the J gene lost 3 bases, with 11 bases spanning the gap. Germline V gene lookup returns CDR1 SGHTA and CDR2 FQGTGA. Written as DNA, the CDR3 is TGTGCCAGCAGCCCGGGGACGGGCTACGAGCAGTACTTC. This sequence encodes CASSPGTGYEQYF.

This sequence joins TRBV11-2 and TRBJ2-5; D is possibly TRBD2 (5 bases). Germline loops: CDR1 SGHAT, CDR2 FQNNGV. Trimming pared 5 bases from V and 5 bases from J, leaving 9 bases between. The CDR3 covers 12 residues. The DNA for the CDR3 is TGTGCCAGCAGCCCCCCGGGGGAGACCCAGTACTTC. It yields the protein CASSPPGETQYF.

This rearrangement joins TRBV30 to TRBJ1-1, with D possibly matching TRBD1 (5 bases). V was clipped by 5 bases and J by 2 bases, with 9 bases between them. Per germline, CDR1 GTSNPN and CDR2 SVGIG (reference sequence). CDR3 length: 12 residues. CDR3: CAWSTVNTEAFF. The CDR3, as DNA: TGTGCCTGGTCGACAGTTAACACTGAAGCTTTCTTT.

The chain couples TRBV7-2 to TRBJ1-2; D possibly corresponds to TRBD1 (5 bases). This CDR3 comprises 13 residues. The germline V gene has CDR1 SGHTA and CDR2 FQGNSA. Between the trimmed V and J ends, which lost 7 bases and 6 bases, there was a span of 15 bases. CDR3 DNA: TGTGCCAGCACCCTGGGCAGGGTGAATGGCTACACCTTC. Translating it yields CASTLGRVNGYTF.